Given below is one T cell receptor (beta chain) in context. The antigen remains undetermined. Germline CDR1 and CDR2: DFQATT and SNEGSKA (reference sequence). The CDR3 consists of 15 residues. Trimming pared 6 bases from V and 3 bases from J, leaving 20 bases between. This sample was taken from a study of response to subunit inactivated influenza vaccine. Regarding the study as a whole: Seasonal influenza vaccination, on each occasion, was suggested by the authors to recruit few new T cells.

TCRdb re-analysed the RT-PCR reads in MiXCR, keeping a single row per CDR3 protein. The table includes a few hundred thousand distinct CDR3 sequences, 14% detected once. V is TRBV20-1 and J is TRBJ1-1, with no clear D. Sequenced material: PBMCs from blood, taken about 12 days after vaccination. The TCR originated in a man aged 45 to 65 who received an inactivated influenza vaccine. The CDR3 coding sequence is TGCAGTGCCCCCCCCCTGGGTGCGGGAGACACTGAAGCTTTCTTT. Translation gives CSAPPLGAGDTEAFF.